Presented here are 5 T cell receptor beta chains from one specimen sequenced in a study of OX40 agonist ivuxolimab in advanced cancers. Profiled with immunoSEQ multiplex PCR; TCRdb holds only in-frame clones, not every one. The sample has over 80,000 clones, roughly four fifths seen once. Here the sequenced sample was CD4+ or CD8+ T cells sorted from blood, taken in a trial of the OX40 agonist ivuxolimab. Receptors originate from an adult with an advanced solid tumor such as melanoma, head and neck, liver or kidney cancer.

This chain links TRBV7-2 with TRBJ1-1, with TRBD1 matching over 7 bases. CDR3 length: 16 amino acids. CDR1 and CDR2 (germline): SGHTA, FQGNSA. The trim removed 5 bases at V and 1 base at J, leaving 10 bases unmatched. CDR3 in DNA: TGTGCCAGCAGCCCTAGGGGGCGCGGGTGGAACACTGAAGCTTTCTTT. The encoded protein is CASSPRGRGWNTEAFF.

This clone was recorded only once. The chain employs TRBV29-1 and TRBJ2-3; maybe TRBD2 (6 bases). The CDR3 totals 13 residues. Trimming removed 2 bases at V and 6 bases at J, with 12 bases between. CDR1 is SQVTM and CDR2 is ANQGSEA in the germline V gene. CDR3 sequence: CSVELAGGDTQYF. The CDR3 DNA sequence: TGCAGCGTTGAACTAGCAGGAGGGGATACGCAGTATTTT.

This chain connects TRBV6-6 to TRBJ2-4; D gene unclear. This CDR3 comprises 14 residues. Germline V gives CDR1 MNHNY, CDR2 SVGAGI (reference sequence). V lost 6 bases and J lost 0, with 9 bases in between. The CDR3 DNA reads as TGTGCCAGCAGCGAAAGGCTAGCCAAAAACATTCAGTACTTC. Its translation: CASSERLAKNIQYF.

The chain employs TRBV19 and TRBJ2-7, with 7 positions matching TRBD1. The CDR3 covers 13 residues. The V and J ends lost 7 bases and 1 base, in that order; junction bases with no gene match: 4. CDR1 is LNHDA and CDR2 is SQIVND in the germline V gene (reference sequence). The CDR3 sequence: CASKARGSYEQYF. In DNA form, the CDR3 reads TGTGCCAGTAAGGCCAGGGGGTCCTACGAGCAGTACTTC.

The CDR3 is CASSPIELAADTQYF. The CDR3 bases are TGTGCCAGCAGCCCCATCGAACTAGCGGCAGATACGCAGTATTTT. The V and J genes are TRBV11-2 and TRBJ2-3; 8 nucleotides agree with TRBD2. Germline V CDR1 and CDR2: SGHAT, FQNNGV. V trimming: 5 bases; J trimming: 4 bases; junction bases outside the gene matches: 8. The CDR3 consists of 15 residues. Filled out from reference TRBV11-2 and TRBJ2-3, the complete variable domain reads EAGVAQSPRYKIIEKRQSVAFWCNPISGHATLYWYQQILGQGPKLLIQFQNNGVVDDSQLPKDRFSAERLKGVDSTLKIQPAKLEDSAVYLCASSPIELAADTQYFGPGTRLTVL.